The 10 T cell receptor beta chains in this list originate from one sample, sequenced in a study of cytomegalovirus exposure and HLA in healthy donors. Both 60 Vbeta primers and 13 Jbeta primers went into the PCR. The protocol was immunoSEQ multiplex PCR, while the TCRdb copy is restricted to in-frame clones and leaves out a portion. The sample table sets out about 200,000 clones. The sequenced sample was PBMCs. Receptor source: a boy between 10 and 17 years old in good health and CMV-seronegative.

This chain connects TRBV6-5 to TRBJ2-5; TRBD2 is a possible D gene (7 bases). The CDR3 is made up of 15 amino acids. Trimming removed 3 bases from V and 3 bases from J, with 14 bases in between. Germline V gene lookup returns CDR1 MNHEY and CDR2 SVGAGI. CDR3 in DNA: TGTGCCAGCAGTTATCCGGGGGGCGCGGAAGAGACCCAGTACTTC. Its translation is CASSYPGGAEETQYF.

The chain employs TRBV6-4 and TRBJ1-1, with 7 bases aligning to TRBD1. Germline CDR1 is MRHNA and CDR2 is SNTAGT. The CDR3 is 15 amino acids. Trimming at V came to 3 bases and at J to 3 bases, leaving 7 bases not matched to a gene. CDR3 nucleotides: TGTGCCAGCAGTGAGTCCCCGGGACAGCACACTGAAGCTTTCTTT. Protein product: CASSESPGQHTEAFF.

The chain recombines TRBV4-1 with TRBJ1-2, with 12 bases lining up with TRBD1. CDR3 length: 16 residues. The germline V gene encodes CDR1 MGHRA and CDR2 YSYEKL. Trimming took 1 base from V and 6 from J; bases not matched to a gene: 6. CDR3 residues: CASSQVGTGGADGYTF. In DNA form, the CDR3 reads TGCGCCAGCAGCCAAGTTGGGACAGGGGGCGCGGATGGCTACACCTTC.

The chain is built from TRBV5-1 and TRBJ1-1; D is undetermined. The CDR3 length is 12 residues. The V end lost 5 bases, the J end lost 8 bases, and 13 bases lay between the germline ends. Germline V gene sequence: CDR1 SGHRS, CDR2 YFSETQ. The CDR3 coding sequence is TGCGCCAGCAGAGAGGGAACCGCCGAAGCTTTCTTT. It codes for CASREGTAEAFF. Variable domain in full (rest from reference TRBV5-1 and TRBJ1-1): KAGVTQTPRYLIKTRGQQVTLSCSPISGHRSVSWYQQTPGQGLQFLFEYFSETQRNKGNFPGRFSGRQFSNSRSEMNVSTLELGDSALYLCASREGTAEAFFGQGTRLTVV.

The chain links TRBV30 to TRBJ1-1, with a tentative D call TRBD1 (5 bases). Germline CDR1 is GTSNPN and CDR2 is SVGIG (reference sequence). Trimming pared 3 bases from V and 1 base from J, leaving 9 bases between. The CDR3 is 13 residues long. The CDR3 DNA sequence: TGTGCCTGGAGCCCAGACAGGAACACTGAAGCTTTCTTT. Residues: CAWSPDRNTEAFF.

The chain recombines TRBV30 with TRBJ2-1, with 8 bases that match TRBD1. The CDR3 is made up of 13 amino acids. V was pared by 8 bases and J by 9 bases, with 12 bases of the junction left unmatched. Per germline, CDR1 GTSNPN and CDR2 SVGIG (reference sequence). The CDR3 DNA sequence: TGTGCCGGGGACGTTGACAGGGGATTTGAGCAGTTCTTC. Translated, it gives CAGDVDRGFEQFF. The full variable domain, completed using reference TRBV30 and TRBJ2-1, is SQTIHQWPATLVQPVGSPLSLECTVEGTSNPNLYWYRQAAGRGLQLLFYSVGIGQISSEVPQNLSASRPQDRQFILSSKKLLLSDSGFYLCAGDVDRGFEQFFGPGTRLTVL.

The chain joins TRBV4-3 to TRBJ1-2, with D possibly being TRBD1 (5 bases). Germline V gives CDR1 LGHNA, CDR2 YSLEER. V was pared by 1 base and J by 8 bases, with 5 bases between. The CDR3 has 11 amino acids. CDR3 sequence (DNA): TGCGCCAGCAGCCAAGGACAGGGCTACACCTTC. Protein product: CASSQGQGYTF.

The chain employs TRBV28 and TRBJ2-3; 13 nucleotides agree with TRBD2. The CDR3 length is 16 residues. Germline V CDR1 and CDR2: MDHEN, SYDVKM. Losses at the gene ends were 1 base for V and 8 bases for J; bases not matched to a gene: 6. CDR3 nucleotide sequence: TGTGCCAGCAGTTTATTACTAGCGGGGGGGTCCGGTACGCAGTATTTT. This translates into CASSLLLAGGSGTQYF.

V usage is TRBV6-1 and J usage is TRBJ1-6; tentative D call: TRBD1 (5 bases). Trimming removed 6 bases at V and 7 bases at J, with 16 bases between. CDR3 length: 15 residues. In germline, CDR1 is MNHNS, CDR2 SASEGT. CDR3 DNA: TGTGCCAGCAGCCCTCGCCAAGGGGCAAATTCACCCCTCCACTTT. It yields the protein CASSPRQGANSPLHF.

The chain uses TRBV6-5 and TRBJ2-2; 7 positions agree with TRBD1. After removal of 8 bases from V and 3 bases from J, the junction contained 9 bases not matched to a gene. The CDR3 spans 15 residues. Germline values: CDR1 MNHEY, CDR2 SVGAGI. The chain's CDR3 is CASRKPGGDTGELFF. In DNA, the CDR3 is TGTGCCAGCCGAAAGCCAGGGGGAGACACCGGGGAGCTGTTTTTT.